The TCR beta chain described here comes from a study of shared clonotypes between healthy human individuals. About the study: A donor's plate count was three for CD4 naive and three for CD4 memory; CD8 naive had two and CD8 memory one. Whole-study findings and limits: Incomplete sequencing of sorted subsets was indicated by rarefaction despite large depth.

Worth noting for this clone: The target antigen is unknown. The sample holds other DNA sequences that translate to the same CDR3.

Measured with immunoSEQ multiplex PCR; TCRdb has only the in-frame clones, and not every one. The table has roughly 1,500,000 clones, approximately 98.5% seen once. Trimming removed 3 bases from V and 7 bases from J, with 12 bases in between. From germline, CDR1 is LNHDA and CDR2 SQIVND (reference sequence). This CDR3 is built from 13 residues. In the CD4+ fraction, cells were divided into CD45RA+ naive and CD45RA-negative memory subsets. This sequence was found in a man under 40 in good health. The source material was naive CD4+ T cells sorted from blood. Documented subset: CD45RA+ positively selected. The rearrangement links TRBV19 to TRBJ1-2; perhaps TRBD1 as D (6 bases). This CDR3 reads CASSMGGIGGYTF. CDR3 bases: TGTGCCAGTAGTATGGGGGGCATCGGTGGCTACACCTTC.